A single TCR beta chain is shown here with its context. Its antigen is currently unknown. An end of the junction does not agree with germline; a read error may underlie this. CDR3 length: 8 residues. The data stem from a study of OX40 agonist ivuxolimab in advanced cancers. Study as a whole: Treatment of patients was with ivuxolimab, an agonistic anti-OX40 (CD134) antibody. Study-wide results and limits: The CD4+ and CD8+ T cells in the blood had expanded clonally by week 6 at 0.1 to 3.0 mg/kg. Some patients who did not respond also had low normalized T-cell clonal expansion. In general, CD8+ T cells held more expanded clones than CD4+ did, on average.

Using immunoSEQ multiplex PCR, the repertoire was profiled, and TCRdb retains in-frame clones only, with some absent. Counted here are tens of thousands of clones, roughly nine tenths occurring once; the ten biggest clones make up approximately 0.99%. The clonotype was recovered from an adult with an advanced solid tumor such as melanoma, head and neck, liver or kidney cancer. V gene TRBV23-1 combines with J gene TRBJ1-2; D remains unclear. TRBV23-1 is identified as an open reading frame with a role that is uncertain. The specimen comprised CD4+ or CD8+ T cells sorted from blood, sampled in a trial of the OX40 agonist ivuxolimab. The CDR3 protein is CASSQPLF. The CDR3 DNA is TGCGCCAGCAGTCAACCCCTCTTC.